One and the same sample provided the 8 T cell receptor beta chains below, sequenced in a study of blood T cell repertoires in COVID-19 (dated by TCRdb to 2019 to 2021). Receptor amplification or capture employed the immunoSEQ multiplex PCR assay. TCRdb holds this immuneACCESS table with in-frame rearrangements only. Some clones are missing; in checked studies, unresolved V genes explain under half, and the rest has no known cause. The sample includes roughly 200,000 clones, with 78% observed a single time. Approximately 2.9% of the sample is in the top ten clones. Sequencing was carried out using peripheral blood. These receptors all come from a woman older than 75 with active or convalescent COVID-19.

V usage is TRBV4-2 and J usage is TRBJ1-5; no clear D. The CDR3 consists of 13 residues. Germline V gives CDR1 LGHNA, CDR2 YNFKEQ. V was clipped by 0 bases and J by 4 bases, with 4 bases between them. CDR3 in DNA: TGTGCCAGCAGCCAAGATCAGAATCAGCCCCAGCATTTT. Translating gives CASSQDQNQPQHF.

As DNA, the CDR3 is TGTGCCATCAATCCTAGCGGGGGGAACACAGATACGCAGTATTTT. Its translation is CAINPSGGNTDTQYF. The V call is TRBV10-3, the J call TRBJ2-3; 11 nucleotides match TRBD2. The length of the CDR3 is 15 residues. The germline V gene has CDR1 ENHRY and CDR2 SYGVKD. Trimming at V came to 7 bases and at J to 2 bases, leaving 5 bases not matched to a gene.

The chain combines TRBV7-9 with TRBJ2-1, with 13 nucleotides matching TRBD2. This CDR3 is 16 amino acids long. Germline CDR1 SEHNR, CDR2 FQNEAQ (reference sequence). The J segment lost 10 bases and the V segment lost 5 bases, leaving 11 bases of the junction unmatched. CDR3: CASSVGLAGARREQFF. The CDR3 coding sequence is TGTGCCAGCAGCGTCGGACTAGCGGGGGCCCGCCGGGAGCAGTTCTTC.

This clone has only one observation. This rearrangement joins TRBV19 to TRBJ2-5, with TRBD1 matching 12 bases. CDR3 length: 15 amino acids. The V segment lost 9 bases and the J segment 4 bases; nucleotides outside the gene matches: 9. Germline V gene lookup returns CDR1 LNHDA and CDR2 SQIVND (reference sequence). This CDR3 reads CASTKGQGARETQYF. DNA for the CDR3: TGTGCCAGCACGAAGGGACAGGGGGCCAGAGAGACCCAGTACTTC.

The V and J genes are TRBV4-2 and TRBJ1-3; 7 bases align to TRBD1. The CDR3 sequence is 16 residues long. Losses at the gene ends were 0 bases for V and 6 bases for J; bases not matched to a gene: 8. CDR1 is LGHNA and CDR2 is YNFKEQ in the germline V gene. CDR3 nucleotide sequence: TGTGCCAGCAGCCAAGACCCGCAGGGGGGATTAAACACCATATATTTT. Its protein is CASSQDPQGGLNTIYF.

The chain recombines TRBV14 with TRBJ1-1, with D unresolved. The CDR3 runs 12 residues. Trimming pared 3 bases from V and 3 bases from J, leaving 5 bases between. CDR1 SGHDN and CDR2 FVKESK come from the germline V gene. CDR3 DNA: TGTGCCAGCAGCCATCCAGACACTGAAGCTTTCTTT. Encoded protein: CASSHPDTEAFF.

The V and J genes are TRBV28 and TRBJ2-7; D call uncertain. Trimming removed 6 bases from V and 2 bases from J, with 8 bases in between. The CDR3 length is 12 residues. Germline V lookup: CDR1 MDHEN, CDR2 SYDVKM. CDR3 amino acids: CASSPSTYEQYF. The CDR3 DNA sequence: TGTGCCAGCAGCCCATCCACCTACGAGCAGTACTTC.

CDR3 nucleotides: TGTGCCAGCAGCCGACAAGCCACCCGAGAGACCCAGTACTTC. As protein: CASSRQATRETQYF. This chain joins TRBV3-1 (or the pseudogene TRBV3-2) and TRBJ2-5; D remains ambiguous. V lost 4 bases and J 4 bases, leaving 13 bases between the germline ends. The CDR3 is 14 residues long. Germline V CDR1 and CDR2: LGHDT, YNNKEL (reference sequence).